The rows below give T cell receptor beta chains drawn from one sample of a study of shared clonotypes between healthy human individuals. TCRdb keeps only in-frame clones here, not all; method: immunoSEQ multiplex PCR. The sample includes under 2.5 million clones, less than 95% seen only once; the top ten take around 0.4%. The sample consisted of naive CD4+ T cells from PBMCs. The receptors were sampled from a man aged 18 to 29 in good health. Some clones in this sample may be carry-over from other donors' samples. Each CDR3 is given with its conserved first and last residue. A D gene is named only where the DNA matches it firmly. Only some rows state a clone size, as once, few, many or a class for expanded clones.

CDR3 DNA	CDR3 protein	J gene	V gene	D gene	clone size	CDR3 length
TGTGCCAGCTGCGAGGCACAGGTGGGAGAGACCCAGTACTTC	CASCEAQVGETQYF	TRBJ2-5	TRBV2	NA	NA	14
TGTGCCAGCAGCTACCGGAGGGAAGCTTTCTTT	CASSYRREAFF	TRBJ1-1	TRBV7-2	NA	NA	11
TGCGCCAGCAGCTTTCCTGCACAGGGGCAGTACGAGCAGTACTTC	CASSFPAQGQYEQYF	TRBJ2-7	TRBV5-1	TRBD1	NA	15
TGCGCCAGCAGCACCGGACAGCAGAACACTGAAGCTTTCTTT	CASSTGQQNTEAFF	TRBJ1-1	TRBV5-1	NA	NA	14
TGTGCCATCAGTGACACCTACGAGCAGTACTTC	CAISDTYEQYF	TRBJ2-7	TRBV10-3	NA	few	11
TGTGCCAGCACCGCCCCGGGACAGGGGAATGAAAAACTGTTTTTT	CASTAPGQGNEKLFF	TRBJ1-4	TRBV25-1	TRBD1	NA	15
TGTGCCAGCTCACCACAGGGACTAGCGGGAGGGAGGGAGCAGTTCTTC	CASSPQGLAGGREQFF	TRBJ2-1	TRBV18	TRBD2	once	16
TGTGCCAGCAGCCCGAGGGACCGGGACAGTTACTATGAGCAGTTCTTC	CASSPRDRDSYYEQFF	TRBJ2-1	TRBV7-9	TRBD1	NA	16
TGTGCCAGCAGCTCGCCGGGACTAGCCAAACCGGGGGATACGCAGTATTTT	CASSSPGLAKPGDTQYF	TRBJ2-3	TRBV7-2	TRBD2	NA	17
TGTGCCAGCAGCGTACAGGGGGCCTGGAGGAACACTGAAGCTTTCTTT	CASSVQGAWRNTEAFF	TRBJ1-1	TRBV7-9	TRBD1	NA	16
TGTGCCATCAGTGAGCCAGGGACTAGCGGGTCCTACGAGCAGTACTTC	CAISEPGTSGSYEQYF	TRBJ2-7	TRBV10-3	TRBD2	NA	16
TGTGCCAGTAGTATTCTTGGGGCGGGAGGGCGAACGAATGAGCAGTTCTTC	CASSILGAGGRTNEQFF	TRBJ2-1	TRBV19	TRBD2	NA	17
TGTGCCAGCAGTTCCCTCATGAGGCCAAACACTGAAGCTTTCTTT	CASSSLMRPNTEAFF	TRBJ1-1	TRBV28	NA	NA	15
TGTGCCAGCAGCTCCCCCGTGGAGCGGGGCACAGATACGCAGTATTTT	CASSSPVERGTDTQYF	TRBJ2-3	TRBV5-6	NA	NA	16
TGTGCCAGCAGTTTCTTAAGGGGGCCAGGGGCCAACGTCCTGACTTTC	CASSFLRGPGANVLTF	TRBJ2-6	TRBV28	TRBD1	NA	16
TGCGCCAGCCACAGGGGGCAAACTGGCTACACCTTC	CASHRGQTGYTF	TRBJ1-2	TRBV10-1	TRBD1	NA	12
TGTGCCAGCAGCGGGGCGGGAGGACCCTACAATGAGCAGTTCTTC	CASSGAGGPYNEQFF	TRBJ2-1	TRBV28	TRBD2	NA	15
TGTGCCAGCAGTTTGTCAGGGGGTACGCAGTATTTT	CASSLSGGTQYF	TRBJ2-3	TRBV28	TRBD1	NA	12
TGTGCCAGCAGCCTGACAGGGGACACTGAAGCTTTCTTT	CASSLTGDTEAFF	TRBJ1-1	TRBV9	TRBD1	NA	13
TGCAGCGTTGCAAGTCTAGGGCGGGAGATCATAGATACGCAGTATTTT	CSVASLGREIIDTQYF	TRBJ2-3	TRBV29-1	TRBD2	NA	16
TGTGCCAGCAGTGAAGCGCTAAAGTATTTT	CASSEALKYF	TRBJ2-3	TRBV2	NA	NA	10
TGTGCCTGGAGTGTTTTAGGGCCCGGGAGCACCTTC	CAWSVLGPGSTF	TRBJ1-2	TRBV30	NA	NA	12
TGTGCCAGCAGTCCACGGACAGGGGGAGTCTATGGCTACACCTTC	CASSPRTGGVYGYTF	TRBJ1-2	TRBV6-1	TRBD1	NA	15
TGTGCCAGCAGCGCCCCCGGGACCGCGAACACTGAAGCTTTCTTT	CASSAPGTANTEAFF	TRBJ1-1	TRBV5-4	NA	NA	15
TGTGCCAGCACCTGGGTCCTCAATCAGCCCCAGCATTTT	CASTWVLNQPQHF	TRBJ1-5	TRBV2	NA	NA	13
TGCAGCGCTACACTAGCGGGAGGACCAGATACGCAGTATTTT	CSATLAGGPDTQYF	TRBJ2-3	TRBV29-1	TRBD2	once	14
TGTGCCAGCAGGCCCGGACTAGCGGGAGTCAATGAGCAGTTCTTC	CASRPGLAGVNEQFF	TRBJ2-1	TRBV2	TRBD2	NA	15
TGTGCCAGCAGCAGTCAGGGGGGGCCGGCTAATGAAAAACTGTTTTTT	CASSSQGGPANEKLFF	TRBJ1-4	TRBV9	TRBD1	NA	16
TGTGCCAGCAGCCTTGGGGCACAGGGGCTCATGAACACTGAAGCTTTCTTT	CASSLGAQGLMNTEAFF	TRBJ1-1	TRBV11-3	TRBD1	NA	17
TGTGCCAGCTGGGGACAGGGGGAAGGTGAAAAACTGTTTTTT	CASWGQGEGEKLFF	TRBJ1-4	TRBV2	TRBD1	NA	14
TGTGCCAGCAGTCCCACCGGGGCCCCCCGGTGGGGCATTCAGTACTTC	CASSPTGAPRWGIQYF	TRBJ2-4	TRBV28	NA	NA	16
TGCGCCAGCAGCAGATCACTGGATCAAGAGACCCAGTACTTC	CASSRSLDQETQYF	TRBJ2-5	TRBV5-1	NA	NA	14
TGTGCCAGCAGCTTAGTGGGAGGGATCTTAACTGAAGCTTTCTTT	CASSLVGGILTEAFF	TRBJ1-1	TRBV7-2	NA	once	15
TGTGCCAGCAGCGTAAGCAGGACCGGGGAGCTGTTTTTT	CASSVSRTGELFF	TRBJ2-2	TRBV9	NA	NA	13
TGCGCCAGCAGCTTGTTGGCTAGCGGGAGGCCCCCCTACGAGCAGTACTTC	CASSLLASGRPPYEQYF	TRBJ2-7	TRBV5-1	TRBD2	NA	17
TGCGCCAGCAGCTTGTCTAGCGGGAGTACAGATACGCAGTATTTT	CASSLSSGSTDTQYF	TRBJ2-3	TRBV5-1	TRBD2	NA	15
TGTGCCAGCAAGGCCCTTGCTAGCGGTATGGCCGGGGAGCTGTTTTTT	CASKALASGMAGELFF	TRBJ2-2	TRBV27	TRBD2	NA	16
TGCGCCAGCAGTGAGCCGGCCAGGGAAGAGACCCAGTACTTC	CASSEPAREETQYF	TRBJ2-5	TRBV10-1	NA	NA	14
TGTGCCAGCAGCGCCTTGGACAGGGAAGAGGTCTATGGCTACACCTTC	CASSALDREEVYGYTF	TRBJ1-2	TRBV9	TRBD1	NA	16
TGTGCCAGCAGTTCCGGGGGCTGGGGCTATGGCTACACCTTC	CASSSGGWGYGYTF	TRBJ1-2	TRBV2	NA	NA	14
TGTGCCAGTAGTACCTCCGCCGGGACTAGCGTTGGAGAGACCCAGTACTTC	CASSTSAGTSVGETQYF	TRBJ2-5	TRBV19	TRBD2	NA	17
TGTGCCAGCAGTCTCACAGGGGTGGACCAAGAGACCCAGTACTTC	CASSLTGVDQETQYF	TRBJ2-5	TRBV7-3	TRBD1	NA	15
TGTGCCAGCAGCGTAGGACTCGTTGGTAATGAAAAACTGTTTTTT	CASSVGLVGNEKLFF	TRBJ1-4	TRBV9	NA	NA	15
TGTGCCAGCAGCACGAACAGGGGGAACACTGAAGCTTTCTTT	CASSTNRGNTEAFF	TRBJ1-1	TRBV7-9	TRBD1	few	14
TGTGCCAGCAGCTTATGGGACAGGGGGTCCGGGGAGCTGTTTTTT	CASSLWDRGSGELFF	TRBJ2-2	TRBV7-2	TRBD1	NA	15
TGCGCCAGCAGCTATGAGCCCTCCTACGAGCAGTACTTC	CASSYEPSYEQYF	TRBJ2-7	TRBV5-1	NA	once	13
TGTGCCACCAGCAGAGATTCCGGCGGGATCTACAATGAGCAGTTCTTC	CATSRDSGGIYNEQFF	TRBJ2-1	TRBV15	NA	NA	16
TGTGCCAGCAGTTTAGAGGGGCCCTCTGGGGCCAACGTCCTGACTTTC	CASSLEGPSGANVLTF	TRBJ2-6	TRBV27	NA	NA	16
TGTGCCAGTAAGGGGACATTCACCCCAAAATACGAGCAGTACTTC	CASKGTFTPKYEQYF	TRBJ2-7	TRBV28	NA	NA	15
TGTGCCAGCAGTGGACAGGGGGTCTCGGGTACCCAGTACTTC	CASSGQGVSGTQYF	TRBJ2-5	TRBV6-1	TRBD1	NA	14
TGTGCCAGCAGCTTAGGGACTAGCGTTACCGGGGAGCTGTTTTTT	CASSLGTSVTGELFF	TRBJ2-2	TRBV7-8	TRBD2	once	15
TGTGCCAGTAGTAGGCTAGCGGGAGGGCCGGAGACCCAGTACTTC	CASSRLAGGPETQYF	TRBJ2-5	TRBV19	TRBD2	NA	15
TGCGCCAGCAGCCAATCCTTCGACCCTCAGGCAGATACGCAGTATTTT	CASSQSFDPQADTQYF	TRBJ2-3	TRBV4-3	NA	once	16
TGTGCCAGCGCCGGGCGAGCGGGACCTAGCGATGAGCAGTTCTTC	CASAGRAGPSDEQFF	TRBJ2-1	TRBV6-4	TRBD2	NA	15
TGTGCCAGCTCACCGGGGGCAGCCGATACGCAGTATTTT	CASSPGAADTQYF	TRBJ2-3	TRBV18	NA	NA	13
TGTGCCAGCAGTTTTTCGGGCCGAGCAACTAATGAAAAACTGTTTTTT	CASSFSGRATNEKLFF	TRBJ1-4	TRBV28	NA	NA	16